The 27 T cell receptor beta chains presented below share a single source sample, sequenced in a study of T cells in Graves' hyperthyroidism and ophthalmopathy. RNA transcripts were the template for amplifying TCR beta CDR3 regions. The TCR CDR3 first-round RT-PCR relied on the HTBI primer set. TCRdb independently ran MiXCR on the multiplex PCR reads; one entry per CDR3 protein. The table records fewer than 550,000 distinct CDR3 sequences, 15% to 19% of them present only once. Sequencing used blood. The source is a woman aged 18-29 years with Graves' hyperthyroidism.

This clonotype was recorded only once. The J gene is TRBJ2-3, the V gene TRBV25-1; tentatively, D is TRBD1 (6 bases). Trimming left V 6 bases short and J 3 bases short, with 19 bases between. This CDR3 contains 16 residues. Germline V lookup: CDR1 MGHDK, CDR2 SYGVNS. The CDR3 loop reads CASSVAGVLTTDTQYF. The CDR3, as DNA: TGTGCCAGCAGCGTCGCAGGGGTATTGACGACAGATACGCAGTATTTT.

This clonotype was observed many times. This chain links TRBV7-9 with TRBJ2-7; 8 bases are a match to TRBD2. J was trimmed by 0 bases and V by 8 bases; bases with no gene match: 3. CDR3 length equals 13 residues. Per germline, CDR1 SEHNR and CDR2 FQNEAQ (reference sequence). This CDR3 is CASRGGPSYEQYF. CDR3 sequence (DNA): TGTGCCAGCCGGGGGGGGCCCTCCTACGAGCAGTACTTC.

This clonotype was seen many times. J is TRBJ2-3 and V is TRBV27; 11 nucleotides match TRBD2. V lost 0 bases to trimming and J lost 6 bases; unmatched junction nucleotides: 8. The CDR3 is 17 residues long. Germline-derived CDR1 and CDR2 are MNHEY and SMNVEV (reference sequence). In nucleotides, the CDR3 is TGTGCCAGCAGTTTATCGGCTAGCGGGGGGACCAGGGATACGCAGTATTTT. Its translation is CASSLSASGGTRDTQYF.

This clonotype was detected only a few times. The chain has TRBV9 and TRBJ2-6; D is ambiguous. The CDR3 is 15 residues long. Between the trimmed V and J ends, which lost 4 bases and 1 base, there was a span of 9 bases. In germline, CDR1 is SGDLS, CDR2 YYNGEE. This CDR3 reads CASSFGYSGANVLTF. CDR3 DNA sequence: TGTGCCAGCAGCTTCGGATATTCTGGGGCCAACGTCCTGACTTTC.

In its sample, this clonotype was seen many times. The V call is TRBV2, the J call TRBJ1-2; 7 positions match TRBD1. CDR1 is SNHLY and CDR2 is FYNNEI in the germline V gene. V lost 8 bases to trimming and J lost 5 bases; unmatched junction nucleotides: 8. This CDR3 has 13 amino acids. CDR3 nucleotide sequence: TGTGCCAGCGAACCTACAGGGGCTTATGGCTACACCTTC. Protein sequence: CASEPTGAYGYTF.

This clonotype was found a few times. The genes are TRBV12-3 or TRBV12-4 and TRBJ2-1; TRBD2 aligns across 9 bases. The V segment lost 4 bases and the J segment 7 bases; nucleotides outside the gene matches: 8. This CDR3 region has 15 residues. The chain's CDR3 is CASSWPSGDLNEQFF. The CDR3 nucleotides are TGTGCCAGCAGTTGGCCTAGCGGGGATTTGAATGAGCAGTTCTTC.

This sequence joins TRBV27 and TRBJ2-7; 8 positions match TRBD1. The CDR3 is 16 amino acids. CDR1 is MNHEY, CDR2 SMNVEV, per germline (reference sequence). V shed 4 bases, J shed 0 bases, and the junction held 8 bases outside the gene matches. CDR3 sequence: CASSYKGQASSYEQYF. CDR3 coding DNA: TGTGCCAGCAGTTATAAGGGACAGGCGAGCTCCTACGAGCAGTACTTC.

This clonotype was picked up many times. The chain couples TRBV6-1 to TRBJ2-7, with 8 bases matching TRBD2. The CDR3 extends over 17 amino acids. The trim removed 5 bases at V and 7 bases at J, leaving 19 bases unmatched. Germline values: CDR1 MNHNS, CDR2 SASEGT. CDR3 DNA: TGTGCCAGCAGTTTCTTACCCCTTTGGCGGGAGGTGGGGGAGCAGTACTTC. Its protein product is CASSFLPLWREVGEQYF.

In this sample, this clonotype turned up a few times. As DNA, the CDR3 is TGCGCCAGCAGCGCCGTGGGACAGGGGGCGAGCACTGAAGCTTTCTTT. Protein sequence: CASSAVGQGASTEAFF. V and J are TRBV10-1 and TRBJ1-1; TRBD1 aligns across 12 bases. The CDR3 sequence is 16 residues long. CDR1 is WNHNN and CDR2 is SYGVQD in the germline V gene (reference sequence). Trimming took 6 bases from V and 4 from J; bases not matched to a gene: 9.

This clonotype was observed a few times. J is TRBJ1-1 and V is TRBV28; no clear D gene. Trimming pared 3 bases from V and 0 bases from J, leaving 8 bases between. CDR1 MDHEN and CDR2 SYDVKM come from the germline V gene. The CDR3 has 14 residues. Written as DNA, the CDR3 is TGTGCCAGCAGTTTGAGGGTCATGAACACTGAAGCTTTCTTT. Translating gives CASSLRVMNTEAFF.

V gene TRBV7-8 combines with J gene TRBJ1-5; D is uncertain. The CDR3 sequence is 17 residues long. Germline values: CDR1 SGHVS, CDR2 FQNEAQ. V was shortened by 5 bases and J by 2 bases, with 19 bases between the two germline ends. CDR3 protein: CASSRFSSGSGNQPQHF. In DNA, the CDR3 is TGTGCCAGCAGCCGGTTTAGTTCTGGGAGCGGCAATCAGCCCCAGCATTTT.

The V gene is TRBV19, the J gene TRBJ2-1; 8 bases are a match to TRBD2. The CDR3 is 15 amino acids. V lost 2 bases and J lost 8; bases outside the gene matches: 8. The germline V gene encodes CDR1 LNHDA and CDR2 SQIVND (reference sequence). The CDR3 protein is CASSIIISGMHEQFF. The CDR3 region has the DNA TGTGCCAGTAGTATAATTATTAGCGGGATGCATGAGCAGTTCTTC.

This clonotype was seen repeatedly, ten times or more. This chain joins TRBV28 and TRBJ1-2; the D gene is possibly TRBD1 (6 bases). Germline V gene lookup returns CDR1 MDHEN and CDR2 SYDVKM. V lost 8 bases and J lost 8, with 18 bases in between. The CDR3 runs 13 residues. The CDR3 spells CASGRGDGGGYTF. In nucleotides, the CDR3 is TGTGCCAGCGGCCGAGGGGATGGGGGCGGCTACACCTTC.

V gene TRBV5-6 combines with J gene TRBJ2-5, with 8 nucleotides matching TRBD1. This CDR3 has 13 amino acids. The V gene end was trimmed by 3 bases and the J gene end by 3 bases; junction bases not matched to a gene: 1. Germline V gives CDR1 SGHDT, CDR2 YYEEEE. The DNA of the CDR3 is TGTGCCAGCAGCTGGGGACAGGAAGAGACCCAGTACTTC. Protein product: CASSWGQEETQYF.

This clonotype was recorded at least ten times. The rearrangement uses TRBV4-2 and TRBJ2-3; the D gene could be TRBD1 or TRBD2 (5 bases each). CDR1 and CDR2 from the germline V gene are LGHNA and YNFKEQ. This CDR3 is 15 amino acids long. The V and J ends lost 1 base and 6 bases respectively, with 14 bases between them. The CDR3 DNA is TGTGCCAGCAGCCAAGGGTCGGCCGAGGGGGATACGCAGTATTTT. Translation: CASSQGSAEGDTQYF.

CDR3 residues: CATSDRQATNTGELFF. CDR3 bases: TGTGCCACCAGTGATCGACAGGCGACGAACACCGGGGAGCTGTTTTTT. The chain recombines TRBV24-1 with TRBJ2-2; weak D call: TRBD1 (6 bases). CDR3 size: 16 residues. Germline V lookup: CDR1 KGHDR, CDR2 SFDVKD. The V gene lost 3 bases and the J gene lost 0 bases, with 10 bases spanning the gap.

The V and J genes are TRBV20-1 and TRBJ1-5; D is unclear. Germline values: CDR1 DFQATT, CDR2 SNEGSKA (reference sequence). Deletions cut 7 bases from V and 8 bases from J, with 21 bases between. The CDR3 spans 14 residues. The CDR3 here is CSVWTDDKNEPQHF. The CDR3 bases are TGCAGTGTATGGACGGATGATAAGAATGAGCCCCAGCATTTT.

This clonotype was seen many times. The V call is TRBV10-3, the J call TRBJ2-6; 7 nucleotides agree with TRBD1. Germline V gene data show CDR1 as ENHRY and CDR2 as SYGVKD. The V gene end was trimmed by 2 bases and the J gene end by 1 base; junction bases not matched to a gene: 23. The CDR3 extends over 23 amino acids. CDR3 in amino acids: CAISEAPTLESGQTRSGANVLTF. DNA for the CDR3: TGTGCCATCAGTGAGGCACCGACCCTAGAGTCGGGACAGACTCGTTCTGGGGCCAACGTCCTGACTTTC.

This clonotype was detected a few times. The chain has TRBV25-1 and TRBJ2-7; D is possibly TRBD2 (5 bases). This CDR3 is built from 15 residues. In germline, CDR1 is MGHDK, CDR2 SYGVNS. V gave up 3 bases and J gave up 2 bases, with 14 bases separating them. The CDR3 DNA follows: TGTGCCAGCAGTGATGCGGGTCTGCCTACCTACGAGCAGTACTTC. Encoded protein: CASSDAGLPTYEQYF.

The table lists this clonotype with many counts. The chain combines TRBV5-1 with TRBJ2-5, with 8 bases that match TRBD2. In germline, CDR1 is SGHRS, CDR2 YFSETQ. The CDR3 consists of 14 residues. V dropped 5 bases and J dropped 2; count of bases not matched to a gene: 5. The CDR3 reads CASRLAGRQETQYF. CDR3 bases: TGCGCCAGCAGGTTAGCGGGAAGGCAAGAGACCCAGTACTTC.

This chain connects TRBV7-2 to TRBJ2-7; 9 bases line up with TRBD1. Germline loops: CDR1 SGHTA, CDR2 FQGNSA. The CDR3 runs 15 residues. The V gene end was trimmed by 3 bases and the J gene end by 4 bases; junction bases not matched to a gene: 7. The CDR3 is CASSLGQGWGYEQYF. The CDR3 nucleotides are TGTGCCAGCAGCTTGGGACAGGGCTGGGGTTACGAGCAGTACTTC.

At least ten counts were recorded for this clonotype. The chain carries TRBV20-1 and TRBJ2-2; 13 positions match TRBD2. The junction had 10 bases not matched to a gene; V was cut back by 6 bases and J by 3 bases. Germline assignment: CDR1 DFQATT and CDR2 SNEGSKA (reference sequence). The CDR3 loop spans 17 amino acids. The CDR3 region has the DNA TGCAGTGCCGCACTCGGGACTAGCGGGACCTACACCGGGGAGCTGTTTTTT. Translated, it gives CSAALGTSGTYTGELFF.

This clonotype was seen many times. The chain recombines TRBV10-3 with TRBJ1-2, with D tentatively TRBD1 (6 bases). Germline CDR1 is ENHRY and CDR2 is SYGVKD. There are 16 residues in the CDR3. Between the trimmed V and J ends, which lost 4 bases and 7 bases, there was a span of 22 bases. The CDR3 coding sequence is TGTGCCATCAGTGCCCGGGACATCCACTCGGCGGGTGGCTACACCTTC. Protein product: CAISARDIHSAGGYTF.

This clonotype was counted at least ten times. The chain combines TRBV20-1 with TRBJ1-2; the D is unclear. Germline V gene lookup returns CDR1 DFQATT and CDR2 SNEGSKA (reference sequence). The CDR3 loop spans 13 amino acids. Trimming removed 1 base from V and 0 bases from J, with 6 bases in between. CDR3 nucleotide sequence: TGCAGTGCTAGAGGAGGGACTAACTATGGCTACACCTTC. Translated, it gives CSARGGTNYGYTF.

This clonotype was seen repeatedly, ten times or more. The rearrangement uses TRBV28 and TRBJ2-3; unclear D gene. V lost 0 bases and J lost 1, with 8 bases in between. The CDR3 length is 15 residues. Germline CDR1 reads MDHEN; CDR2 reads SYDVKM. The CDR3 bases are TGTGCCAGCAGTTTATGGGGGAAGGGCACAGATACGCAGTATTTT. Protein sequence: CASSLWGKGTDTQYF.

The chain recombines TRBV7-8 with TRBJ2-2; 8 bases fit TRBD1. The V gene end was trimmed by 6 bases and the J gene end by 6 bases; junction bases not matched to a gene: 12. Germline CDR1 is SGHVS and CDR2 is FQNEAQ. The CDR3 consists of 16 residues. CDR3 sequence: CASRAGQGFVPGELFF. The DNA of the CDR3 is TGTGCCAGCAGGGCCGGACAGGGATTTGTCCCCGGGGAGCTGTTTTTT.

This chain links TRBV29-1 with TRBJ2-2; tentative D call: TRBD2 (6 bases). V was pared by 0 bases and J by 4 bases, with 18 bases between. The CDR3 covers 17 residues. CDR1 is SQVTM and CDR2 is ANQGSEA in the germline V gene. CDR3 protein: CSVEDDRGGAVTGELFF. Here the CDR3 DNA reads TGCAGCGTTGAAGATGATAGGGGCGGGGCGGTCACCGGGGAGCTGTTTTTT.